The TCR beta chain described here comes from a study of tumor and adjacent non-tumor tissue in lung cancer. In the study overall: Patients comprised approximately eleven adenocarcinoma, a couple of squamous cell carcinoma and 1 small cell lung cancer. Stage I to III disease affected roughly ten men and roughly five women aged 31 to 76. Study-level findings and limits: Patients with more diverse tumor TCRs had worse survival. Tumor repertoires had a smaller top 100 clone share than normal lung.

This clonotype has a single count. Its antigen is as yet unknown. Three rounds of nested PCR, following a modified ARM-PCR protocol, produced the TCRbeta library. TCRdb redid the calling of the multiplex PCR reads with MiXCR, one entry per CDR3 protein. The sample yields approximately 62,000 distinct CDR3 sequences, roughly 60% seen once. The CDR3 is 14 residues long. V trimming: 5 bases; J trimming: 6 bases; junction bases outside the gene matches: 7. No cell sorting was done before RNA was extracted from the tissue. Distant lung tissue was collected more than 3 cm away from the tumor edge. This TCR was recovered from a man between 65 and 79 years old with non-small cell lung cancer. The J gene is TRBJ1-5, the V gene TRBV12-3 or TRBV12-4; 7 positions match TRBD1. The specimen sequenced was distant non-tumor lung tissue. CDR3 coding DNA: TGTGCCAGCAGTCAATCAGGGGGAGGTCAGCCCCAGCATTTT. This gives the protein CASSQSGGGQPQHF.